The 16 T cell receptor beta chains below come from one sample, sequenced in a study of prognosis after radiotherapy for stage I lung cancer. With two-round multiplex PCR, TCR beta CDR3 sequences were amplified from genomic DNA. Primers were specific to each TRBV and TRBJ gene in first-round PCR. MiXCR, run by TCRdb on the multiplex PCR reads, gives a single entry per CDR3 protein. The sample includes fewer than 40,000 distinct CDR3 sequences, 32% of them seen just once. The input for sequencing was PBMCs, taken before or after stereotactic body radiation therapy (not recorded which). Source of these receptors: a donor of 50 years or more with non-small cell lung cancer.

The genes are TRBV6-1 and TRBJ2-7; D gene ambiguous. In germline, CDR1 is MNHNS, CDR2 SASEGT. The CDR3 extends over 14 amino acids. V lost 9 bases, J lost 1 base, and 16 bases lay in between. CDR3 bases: TGTGCCAGTCGCTCCGGTACACTGTCCTACGAGCAGTACTTC. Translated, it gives CASRSGTLSYEQYF.

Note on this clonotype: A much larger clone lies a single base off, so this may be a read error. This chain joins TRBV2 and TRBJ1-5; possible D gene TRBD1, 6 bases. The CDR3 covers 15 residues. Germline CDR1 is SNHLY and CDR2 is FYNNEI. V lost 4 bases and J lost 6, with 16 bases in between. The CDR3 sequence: CASSGPGAGVQPQHF. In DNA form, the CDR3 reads TGTGCCAGCAGTGGTCCCGGGGCAGGGGTTCAGCCCCAGCATTTT.

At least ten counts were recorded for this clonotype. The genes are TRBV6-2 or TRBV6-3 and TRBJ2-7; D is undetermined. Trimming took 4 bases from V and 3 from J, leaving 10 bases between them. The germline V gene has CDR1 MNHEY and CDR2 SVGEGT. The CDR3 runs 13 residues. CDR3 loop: CASSSDMNYEQYF. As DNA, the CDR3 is TGTGCCAGCAGTTCCGACATGAACTACGAGCAGTACTTC.

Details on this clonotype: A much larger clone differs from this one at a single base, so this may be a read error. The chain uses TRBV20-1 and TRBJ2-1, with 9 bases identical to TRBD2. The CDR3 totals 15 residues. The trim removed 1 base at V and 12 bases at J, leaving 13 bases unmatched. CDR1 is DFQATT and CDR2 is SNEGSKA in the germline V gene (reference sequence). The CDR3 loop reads CSARAGGGAYNWQFF. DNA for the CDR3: TGCAGTGCTAGAGCGGGCGGGGGGGCATACAATTGGCAGTTCTTC.

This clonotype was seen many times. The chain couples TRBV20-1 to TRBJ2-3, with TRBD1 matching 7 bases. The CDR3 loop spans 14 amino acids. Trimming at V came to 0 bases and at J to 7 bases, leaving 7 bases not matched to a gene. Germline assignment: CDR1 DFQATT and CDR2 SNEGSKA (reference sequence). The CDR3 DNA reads TGCAGTGCTAGAGATGGGGCAGGGGGAAATACGCAGTATTTT. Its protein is CSARDGAGGNTQYF.

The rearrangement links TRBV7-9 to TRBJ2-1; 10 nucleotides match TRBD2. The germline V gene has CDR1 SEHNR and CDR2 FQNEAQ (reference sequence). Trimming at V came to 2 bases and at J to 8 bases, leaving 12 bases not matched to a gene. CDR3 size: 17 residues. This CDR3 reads CASSLFPSPSGGDEQFF. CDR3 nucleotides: TGTGCCAGCAGCTTATTTCCGAGCCCTAGCGGGGGCGATGAGCAGTTCTTC.

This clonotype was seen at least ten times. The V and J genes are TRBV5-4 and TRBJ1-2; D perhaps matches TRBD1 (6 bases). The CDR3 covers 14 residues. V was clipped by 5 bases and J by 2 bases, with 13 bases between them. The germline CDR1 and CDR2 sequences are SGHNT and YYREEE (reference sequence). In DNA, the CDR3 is TGTGCCAGCAGTCGAGGGGGGTTCAACTATGGCTACACCTTC. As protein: CASSRGGFNYGYTF.

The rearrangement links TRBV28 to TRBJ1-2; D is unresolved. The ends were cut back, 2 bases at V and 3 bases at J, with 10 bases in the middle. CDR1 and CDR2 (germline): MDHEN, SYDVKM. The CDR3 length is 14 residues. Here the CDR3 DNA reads TGTGCCAGCAGTTTAGCGTCATGGTACTATGGCTACACCTTC. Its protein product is CASSLASWYYGYTF.

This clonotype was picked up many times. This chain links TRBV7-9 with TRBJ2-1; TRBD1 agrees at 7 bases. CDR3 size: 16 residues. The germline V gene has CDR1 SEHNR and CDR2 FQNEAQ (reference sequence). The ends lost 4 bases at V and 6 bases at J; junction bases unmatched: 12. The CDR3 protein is CASSSTTSNRGNEQFF. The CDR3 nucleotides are TGTGCCAGCAGCTCGACCACATCCAACAGGGGCAATGAGCAGTTCTTC.

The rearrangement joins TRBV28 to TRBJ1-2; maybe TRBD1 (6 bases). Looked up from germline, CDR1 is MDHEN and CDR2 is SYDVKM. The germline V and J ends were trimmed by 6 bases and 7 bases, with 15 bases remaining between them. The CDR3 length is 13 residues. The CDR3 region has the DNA TGTGCCAGCAGCTCCTTGGGGGGCTGTGGCTACACCTTC. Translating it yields CASSSLGGCGYTF.

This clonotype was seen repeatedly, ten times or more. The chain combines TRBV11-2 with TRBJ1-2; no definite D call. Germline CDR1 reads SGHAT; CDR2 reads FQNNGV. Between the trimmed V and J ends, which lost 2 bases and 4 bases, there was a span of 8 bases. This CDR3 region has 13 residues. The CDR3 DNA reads TGTGCCAGCAGCTTACCGGGTGGCTATGGCTACACCTTC. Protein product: CASSLPGGYGYTF.

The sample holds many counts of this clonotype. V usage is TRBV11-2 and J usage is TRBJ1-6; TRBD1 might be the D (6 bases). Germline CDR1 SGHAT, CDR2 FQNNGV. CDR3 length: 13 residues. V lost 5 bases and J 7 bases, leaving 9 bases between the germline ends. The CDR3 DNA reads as TGTGCCAGCAGCGACAGGTCGAATTCACCCCTCCACTTT. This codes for CASSDRSNSPLHF.

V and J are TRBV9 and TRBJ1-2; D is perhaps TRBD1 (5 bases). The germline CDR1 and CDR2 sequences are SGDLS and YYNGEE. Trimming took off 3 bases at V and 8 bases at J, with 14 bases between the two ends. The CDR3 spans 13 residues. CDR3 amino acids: CASSAHGAGGYTF. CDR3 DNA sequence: TGTGCCAGCAGCGCCCATGGGGCGGGGGGCTACACCTTC.

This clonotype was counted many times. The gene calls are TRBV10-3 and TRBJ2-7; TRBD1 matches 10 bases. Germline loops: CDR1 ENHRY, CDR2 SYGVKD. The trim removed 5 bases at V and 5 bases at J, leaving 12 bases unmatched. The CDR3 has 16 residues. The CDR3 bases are TGTGCCATCAGTTCCCTTCCTGACAGGGGGCTTAACGAGCAGTACTTC. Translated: CAISSLPDRGLNEQYF.

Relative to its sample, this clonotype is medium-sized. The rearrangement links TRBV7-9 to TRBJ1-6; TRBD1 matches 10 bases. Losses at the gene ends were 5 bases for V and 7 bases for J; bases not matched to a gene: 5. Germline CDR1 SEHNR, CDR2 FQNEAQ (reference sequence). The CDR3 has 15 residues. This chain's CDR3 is CASSTTGGRNSPLHF. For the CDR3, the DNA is TGTGCCAGCAGCACGACAGGGGGCAGAAATTCACCCCTCCACTTT.

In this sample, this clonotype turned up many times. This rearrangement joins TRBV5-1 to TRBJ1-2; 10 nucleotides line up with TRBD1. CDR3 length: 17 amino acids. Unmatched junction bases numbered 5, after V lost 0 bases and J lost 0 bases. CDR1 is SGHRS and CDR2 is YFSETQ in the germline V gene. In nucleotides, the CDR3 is TGCGCCAGCAGCTTGGCAAGGACAGGGGGACCTAACTATGGCTACACCTTC. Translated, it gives CASSLARTGGPNYGYTF.